This paragraph reports one TCR beta chain. This CDR3 comprises 14 residues. The germline gives CDR1 SGHTA, CDR2 FQGNSA. V was cut by 7 bases and J by 3 bases, with 16 bases left in between. Assay: immunoSEQ multiplex PCR; the TCRdb copy retains only in-frame clones and omits some. The data contain just under 65,000 clones, roughly 96% of them singletons. The data derive from a study of T cell changes during pregnancy in multiple sclerosis. The gene calls are TRBV7-2 and TRBJ2-7; perhaps TRBD1 as D (6 bases). This specimen was CD8+ T cells from peripheral blood mononuclear cells, taken after pregnancy. The TCR originated in a female donor with multiple sclerosis, enrolled in a pregnancy study. The CDR3 nucleotides are TGTGCCAGCACCTCGAACAGGGTCAGCTACGAGCAGTACTTC. This sequence encodes CASTSNRVSYEQYF.